The next 29 T cell receptor beta chains were all read from a single sample in a study of radiation and T cells in renal cell carcinoma (dated by TCRdb to 2020 to 2021). The protocol used for the library was the immunoSEQ multiplex PCR assay. TCRdb retrieved this table from immuneACCESS and kept in-frame rearrangements only. Not all clones are present; in checked studies, unresolved V genes account for under half, and no reason is known for the remainder. Present in this sample are over 85,000 clones, 65% to 85% of which were seen just once. The ten largest clones add up to 5% to 8% of the sample. The time point label for this specimen denotes: baseline pretreatment blood. The treatment or condition label here, explained by the study, means: 15 Gy SBRT to primary tumor, nephrectomy 4 weeks later. The material sequenced was blood, taken from a patient whose treatment included radiotherapy and nephrectomy. These TCRs come from a man in his 60s with renal cell carcinoma.

The CDR3 DNA sequence: TGCGCCAGCAGTCAACTGGACTCTACGAACACCGGGGAGCTGTTTTTT. Its translation: CASSQLDSTNTGELFF. The V gene is TRBV10-1, the J gene TRBJ2-2; maybe TRBD2 (5 bases). Germline V CDR1 and CDR2: WNHNN, SYGVQD (reference sequence). This CDR3 is built from 16 residues. V lost 5 bases and J lost 0, with 13 bases in between.

The chain combines TRBV29-1 with TRBJ2-3; 8 bases are a match to TRBD2. V shed 2 bases, J shed 4 bases, and the junction held 5 bases outside the gene matches. This CDR3 comprises 14 residues. The V gene's germline CDR1 is SQVTM and CDR2 ANQGSEA. The CDR3 here is CSVEIAGGPDTQYF. CDR3 sequence (DNA): TGCAGCGTTGAAATCGCGGGAGGCCCAGATACGCAGTATTTT.

The V call is TRBV5-6, the J call TRBJ2-7; D possibly corresponds to TRBD2 (6 bases). Germline lookup yields CDR1 SGHDT and CDR2 YYEEEE. The ends were cut back, 2 bases at V and 0 bases at J, with 9 bases in the middle. The CDR3 length is 14 residues. CDR3 region: CASSLGTSSYEQYF. CDR3 coding DNA: TGTGCCAGCAGCTTAGGGACTTCCTCCTACGAGCAGTACTTC.

The V call is TRBV2, the J call TRBJ2-3, with TRBD2 matching over 7 bases. With V trimmed by 3 bases and J by 5 bases, 8 bases remained unmatched. This CDR3 is 15 amino acids long. The V gene's germline CDR1 is SNHLY and CDR2 FYNNEI. CDR3 loop: CASSDGAGVRDTQYF. CDR3 DNA sequence: TGTGCCAGCAGTGATGGGGCGGGAGTCAGAGATACGCAGTATTTT.

The chain joins TRBV4-1 to TRBJ2-3; 10 nucleotides line up with TRBD2. The germline V gene encodes CDR1 MGHRA and CDR2 YSYEKL. J gave up 2 bases and V 0 bases, and 14 bases lay outside the gene matches. The CDR3 is 20 amino acids. Here the CDR3 reads CASSQDLSTSGVTHTDTQYF. CDR3 nucleotide sequence: TGCGCCAGCAGCCAAGATCTTAGTACTAGCGGGGTAACCCACACAGATACGCAGTATTTT.

About this clone itself: The junction shows a germline mismatch at one end, possibly a read error. The rearrangement links TRBV4-3 to TRBJ1-5, with D uncertain. CDR1 LGHNA and CDR2 YSLEER come from the germline V gene. The CDR3 sequence is 11 residues long. For the CDR3, the DNA is TGCGCCCGCAGCGGGGATCAGCCCCAGCATTTT. It encodes CARSGDQPQHF.

The gene calls are TRBV15 and TRBJ1-4; D remains ambiguous. The ends were cut back, 0 bases at V and 4 bases at J, with 9 bases in the middle. From germline, CDR1 is LNHNV and CDR2 YYDKDF (reference sequence). The CDR3 loop spans 15 amino acids. DNA for the CDR3: TGTGCCACCAGCAGAGAAAGGTTGAGTAATGAAAAACTGTTTTTT. Translated, it gives CATSRERLSNEKLFF.

This clone came up once. The rearrangement joins TRBV28 to TRBJ1-2; D perhaps matches TRBD1 (5 bases). The CDR3 is made up of 13 amino acids. Germline V gene lookup returns CDR1 MDHEN and CDR2 SYDVKM. The V gene lost 3 bases and the J gene lost 4 bases, with 9 bases spanning the gap. In nucleotides, the CDR3 is TGTGCCAGCAGTTTGGGGGGAACCTATGGCTACACCTTC. Encoded protein: CASSLGGTYGYTF.

The chain carries TRBV7-8 and TRBJ1-5; weak D call: TRBD1 (6 bases). Per germline, CDR1 SGHVS and CDR2 FQNEAQ. This CDR3 has 16 amino acids. The V end lost 5 bases, the J end lost 4 bases, and 18 bases lay between the germline ends. CDR3 DNA: TGTGCCAGCAGCGGGGCTACCGGGACAAGTAATCAGCCCCAGCATTTT. Its translation is CASSGATGTSNQPQHF.

A single count supports this clone. The V call is TRBV19, the J call TRBJ2-7; 8 bases align to TRBD1. The CDR3 length is 13 residues. From germline, CDR1 is LNHDA and CDR2 SQIVND (reference sequence). The junction had 3 bases not matched to a gene; V was cut back by 7 bases and J by 1 base. The CDR3 is CASKDRASYEQYF. CDR3 in DNA: TGTGCCAGTAAGGACAGGGCGTCCTACGAGCAGTACTTC.

The chain has TRBV5-1 and TRBJ1-1; 12 positions match TRBD1. The V and J ends lost 0 bases and 11 bases, in that order; junction bases with no gene match: 11. In germline, CDR1 is SGHRS, CDR2 YFSETQ. There are 16 residues in the CDR3. Here the CDR3 DNA reads TGCGCCAGCAGCTTGGCGGTGGGACAGGGGGCTATTTGGGCTTTCTTT. Protein sequence: CASSLAVGQGAIWAFF. Looking up the rest from reference TRBV5-1 and TRBJ1-1 gives the full variable domain: KAGVTQTPRYLIKTRGQQVTLSCSPISGHRSVSWYQQTPGQGLQFLFEYFSETQRNKGNFPGRFSGRQFSNSRSEMNVSTLELGDSALYLCASSLAVGQGAIWAFFGQGTRLTVV.

The gene calls are TRBV5-1 and TRBJ1-3, with D hard to call. This CDR3 is built from 14 residues. Trimming took off 4 bases at V and 2 bases at J, with 10 bases between the two ends. Germline CDR1 SGHRS, CDR2 YFSETQ. In DNA, the CDR3 is TGCGCCAGCAGCCTCGACCAGACTGGAAACACCATATATTTT. This codes for CASSLDQTGNTIYF.

This rearrangement joins TRBV19 to TRBJ2-7; 7 nucleotides match TRBD1. After removal of 5 bases from V and 3 bases from J, the junction contained 7 bases not matched to a gene. CDR1 and CDR2 from the germline V gene are LNHDA and SQIVND (reference sequence). The CDR3 extends over 14 amino acids. CDR3 coding DNA: TGTGCCAGTAGTCACGGGACAGTGGGCTACGAGCAGTACTTC. As protein: CASSHGTVGYEQYF.

The V call is TRBV19, the J call TRBJ2-1; possibly TRBD2 for D (6 bases). From germline, CDR1 is LNHDA and CDR2 SQIVND (reference sequence). The germline V and J ends were trimmed by 4 bases and 5 bases, with 18 bases remaining between them. The CDR3 has 16 amino acids. The CDR3 loop is CASSTSGRGYNNEQFF. DNA for the CDR3: TGTGCCAGTAGTACCTCGGGGCGGGGCTACAACAATGAGCAGTTCTTC.

V usage is TRBV9 and J usage is TRBJ2-3, with unresolved D. Between the trimmed V and J ends, which lost 4 bases and 0 bases, there was a span of 6 bases. The CDR3 is 13 residues long. The germline gives CDR1 SGDLS, CDR2 YYNGEE. DNA for the CDR3: TGTGCCAGCAGCAAGGACAGCACAGATACGCAGTATTTT. Amino acid sequence: CASSKDSTDTQYF.

This chain joins TRBV10-3 and TRBJ2-5; perhaps TRBD2 as D (5 bases). Trimming took 2 bases from V and 4 from J, leaving 11 bases between them. Germline V CDR1 and CDR2: ENHRY, SYGVKD. This CDR3 is 14 amino acids long. CDR3 amino acids: CAISEGSSGETQYF. In nucleotides, the CDR3 is TGTGCCATCAGTGAGGGTTCCAGCGGAGAGACCCAGTACTTC.

The chain uses TRBV5-1 and TRBJ2-5; TRBD1 matches at 8 bases. Germline assignment: CDR1 SGHRS and CDR2 YFSETQ. With 4 bases clipped from V and 1 base from J, the junction kept 3 bases outside the gene matches. The CDR3 contains 14 residues. The CDR3 is CASSVDRVQETQYF. CDR3 coding DNA: TGCGCCAGCAGCGTGGACAGGGTCCAAGAGACCCAGTACTTC.

The chain links TRBV28 to TRBJ2-7; 9 nucleotides align to TRBD1. Trimming cost V 4 bases and J 2 bases; bases outside gene matches: 12. This CDR3 region has 17 residues. From germline, CDR1 is MDHEN and CDR2 SYDVKM. The CDR3 nucleotides are TGTGCCAGCAGTTACCCTACTGGGACAGGGTTAACCTACGAGCAGTACTTC. The encoded protein is CASSYPTGTGLTYEQYF.

This chain uses TRBV7-2 with TRBJ2-6; weak D call: TRBD2 (5 bases). The CDR3 contains 17 residues. Germline-derived CDR1 and CDR2 are SGHTA and FQGNSA. V lost 1 base, J lost 0 bases, and 10 bases lay in between. The CDR3: CASSLDLAHSGANVLTF. The CDR3 DNA sequence: TGTGCCAGCAGCTTAGATCTAGCCCACTCTGGGGCCAACGTCCTGACTTTC.

The V and J genes are TRBV27 and TRBJ2-4; TRBD2 aligns across 11 bases. Germline V gives CDR1 MNHEY, CDR2 SMNVEV (reference sequence). This CDR3 has 17 residues. After removal of 4 bases from V and 3 bases from J, the junction contained 8 bases not matched to a gene. The CDR3 loop reads CASSSPTSGTGKNIQYF. CDR3 in DNA: TGTGCCAGCAGTTCGCCGACTAGCGGGACAGGCAAAAACATTCAGTACTTC.

This rearrangement joins TRBV10-3 to TRBJ2-1; 13 bases fit TRBD2. J lost 7 bases, V lost 6 bases, and 6 bases had no gene match. This CDR3 comprises 15 residues. CDR1 is ENHRY and CDR2 is SYGVKD in the germline V gene. The CDR3 loop is CAISRTSGSYNEQFF. The CDR3 nucleotides are TGTGCCATCAGCCGGACTAGCGGGAGTTATAATGAGCAGTTCTTC.

This chain links TRBV2 with TRBJ2-1; TRBD2 is a possible D gene (5 bases). CDR1 and CDR2 from the germline V gene are SNHLY and FYNNEI. Trimming took off 7 bases at V and 5 bases at J, with 18 bases between the two ends. The CDR3 sequence is 15 residues long. In DNA form, the CDR3 reads TGTGCCAGCAATTCCTACCGGGATATACACAATGAGCAGTTCTTC. Its protein is CASNSYRDIHNEQFF.

The chain combines TRBV4-1 with TRBJ2-5; 11 bases line up with TRBD2. Per the germline V gene, CDR1 is MGHRA and CDR2 is YSYEKL. Trimming cost V 2 bases and J 4 bases; bases outside gene matches: 18. The CDR3 has 20 residues. The CDR3 spells CASSQKVHLAGGPRIETQYF. The CDR3 DNA sequence: TGCGCCAGCAGCCAAAAGGTCCATTTAGCGGGAGGGCCTAGAATAGAGACCCAGTACTTC.

This clone was recorded only once. The chain combines TRBV6-1 with TRBJ1-5; 7 nucleotides line up with TRBD1. With 4 bases clipped from V and 3 bases from J, the junction kept 3 bases outside the gene matches. The CDR3 has 14 amino acids. Per the germline V gene, CDR1 is MNHNS and CDR2 is SASEGT. The CDR3 DNA follows: TGTGCCAGCAGTGGGGACAGCCTCAATCAGCCCCAGCATTTT. Protein: CASSGDSLNQPQHF.

This chain links TRBV6-5 with TRBJ1-5; TRBD1 is a possible D gene (5 bases). V lost 4 bases and J 5 bases, leaving 9 bases between the germline ends. Germline loops: CDR1 MNHEY, CDR2 SVGAGI. The CDR3 runs to 13 residues. The CDR3 region has the DNA TGTGCCAGCAGTTTAGGGGCGTATCAGCCCCAGCATTTT. This encodes CASSLGAYQPQHF.

This chain uses TRBV29-1 with TRBJ2-5, with TRBD1 matching over 9 bases. The V segment lost 6 bases and the J segment 5 bases; nucleotides outside the gene matches: 10. This CDR3 is built from 14 residues. CDR1 SQVTM and CDR2 ANQGSEA come from the germline V gene. The CDR3 sequence: CSVQPGQGGETQYF. The CDR3 region has the DNA TGCAGCGTGCAACCGGGACAGGGTGGCGAGACCCAGTACTTC.

The chain combines TRBV6-1 with TRBJ1-2; 10 bases fit TRBD1. The trim removed 1 base at V and 5 bases at J, leaving 4 bases unmatched. This CDR3 has 15 residues. CDR1 and CDR2 from the germline V gene are MNHNS and SASEGT. DNA of the CDR3: TGTGCCAGCAGTGAAGGGGACAGGGGCCTTTATGGCTACACCTTC. Encoded protein: CASSEGDRGLYGYTF.

V is TRBV7-9 and J is TRBJ1-3; tentative D call: TRBD1 (5 bases). The CDR3 covers 16 residues. The ends were cut back, 4 bases at V and 2 bases at J, with 15 bases in the middle. Germline CDR1 reads SEHNR; CDR2 reads FQNEAQ (reference sequence). CDR3 sequence reads: CASSSDSVGPGNTIYF. CDR3 bases: TGTGCCAGCAGCTCAGACTCGGTGGGGCCTGGAAACACCATATATTTT.

V and J are TRBV5-1 and TRBJ1-2; D is possibly TRBD1 (5 bases). This CDR3 contains 14 residues. The V gene's germline CDR1 is SGHRS and CDR2 YFSETQ. The V gene lost 2 bases and the J gene lost 4 bases, with 12 bases spanning the gap. CDR3 sequence: CASSFKQGPYGYTF. CDR3 nucleotide sequence: TGCGCCAGCAGCTTTAAGCAGGGCCCCTATGGCTACACCTTC.